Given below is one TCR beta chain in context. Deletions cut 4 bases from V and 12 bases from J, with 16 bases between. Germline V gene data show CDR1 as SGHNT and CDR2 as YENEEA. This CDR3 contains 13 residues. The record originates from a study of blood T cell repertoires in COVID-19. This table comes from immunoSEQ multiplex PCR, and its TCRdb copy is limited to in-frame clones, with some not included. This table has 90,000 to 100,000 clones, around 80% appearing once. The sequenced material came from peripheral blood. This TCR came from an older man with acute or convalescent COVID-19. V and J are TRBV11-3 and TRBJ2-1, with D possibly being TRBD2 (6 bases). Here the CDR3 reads CASSSPLATGQFF. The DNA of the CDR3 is TGTGCCAGCAGCTCCCCGCTAGCGACGGGGCAGTTCTTC. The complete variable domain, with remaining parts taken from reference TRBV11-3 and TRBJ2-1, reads EAGVVQSPRYKIIEKKQPVAFWCNPISGHNTLYWYLQNLGQGPELLIRYENEEAVDDSQLPKDRFSAERLKGVDSTLKIQPAELGDSAVYLCASSSPLATGQFFGPGTRLTVL.